This paragraph covers one T cell receptor beta chain sequence. The target antigen is unknown. The CDR3 is 10 amino acids. The V end lost 1 base, the J end lost 9 bases, and 7 bases lay between the germline ends. Germline V gene data show CDR1 as DFQATT and CDR2 as SNEGSKA (reference sequence). The data derive from a study of cytotoxic CD8 clonotypes in ibrutinib-treated CLL. Study as a whole: Of the patients, about a dozen were relapsed/refractory, around 16 treatment-naive and about 17 IGHV unmutated.

Sequencing used immunoSEQ multiplex PCR; TCRdb keeps in-frame clones, though not all of them. The sample yields approximately 120,000 clones, 84% seen once. Overall study findings and caveats: In comparison with age-matched healthy donors, baseline clonality was higher and tracked circulating CD8+ T-cell counts.

This clonotype was obtained from a human donor with chronic lymphocytic leukemia. Specimen: PBMCs, collected after 24 months of ibrutinib treatment. The chain joins TRBV20-1 to TRBJ2-7; D ambiguous. This CDR3 is CSARVGRQYF. In DNA form, the CDR3 reads TGCAGTGCTAGAGTGGGAAGGCAGTACTTC.